Sequencing of this T cell receptor beta chain was carried out in a study of blood T cell repertoires in COVID-19. Study information: Samples came from the United States, Italy and Spain, spanning acute and convalescent COVID-19. PBMCs, B-cell-depleted T cells, or T cells provided the cDNA or gDNA that made up the material.

Germline CDR1 is LGHDT and CDR2 is YNNKEL (reference sequence). Trimming shortened V by 0 bases and J by 3 bases, and 12 bases separated the two germline ends. CDR3 length: 16 residues. Those enrolled in Seattle joined during active infection and were followed longitudinally afterward. This clone was counted between two and nine times. Per the authors' pipeline: For nucleated cells, counts were estimated from reference gene primer amplification. Measured with immunoSEQ multiplex PCR; TCRdb has only the in-frame clones, and not every one. V and J calls and clone size are those listed in that table; D and trimming were worked out from the DNA. The table shows about 160,000 clones, with approximately 80% occurring only once.

Material: peripheral blood. The receptor comes from a woman in her thirties or forties with COVID-19, enrolled during active disease. The chain carries TRBV3-1 (or the pseudogene TRBV3-2) and TRBJ1-3, with D perhaps matching TRBD1 (5 bases). Here the CDR3 DNA reads TGTGCCAGCAGCCAAGACAGGCAGGGCCTTGGAAACACCATATATTTT. Its translation: CASSQDRQGLGNTIYF.